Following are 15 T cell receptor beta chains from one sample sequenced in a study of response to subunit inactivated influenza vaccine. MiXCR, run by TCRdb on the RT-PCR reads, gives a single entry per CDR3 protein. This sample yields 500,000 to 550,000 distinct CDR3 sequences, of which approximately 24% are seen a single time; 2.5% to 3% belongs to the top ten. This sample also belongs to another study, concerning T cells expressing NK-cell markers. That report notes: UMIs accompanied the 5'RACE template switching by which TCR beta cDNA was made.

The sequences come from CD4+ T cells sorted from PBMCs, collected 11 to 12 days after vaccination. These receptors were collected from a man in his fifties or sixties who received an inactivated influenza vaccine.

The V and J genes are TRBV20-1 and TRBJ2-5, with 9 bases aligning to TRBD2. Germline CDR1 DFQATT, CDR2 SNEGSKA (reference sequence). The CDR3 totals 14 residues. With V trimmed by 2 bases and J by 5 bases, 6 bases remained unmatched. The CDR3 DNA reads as TGCAGTGCTAGACTAGCGGGGTTGGGGGAGACCCAGTACTTC. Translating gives CSARLAGLGETQYF.

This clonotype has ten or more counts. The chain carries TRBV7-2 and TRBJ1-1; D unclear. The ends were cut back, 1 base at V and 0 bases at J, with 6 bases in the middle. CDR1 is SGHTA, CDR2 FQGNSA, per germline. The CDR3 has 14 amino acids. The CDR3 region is CASSLVGLNTEAFF. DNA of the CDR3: TGTGCCAGCAGCTTAGTTGGGTTGAACACTGAAGCTTTCTTT.

The CDR3 nucleotides are TGTGCCAGCAGTTACATGTACGGGAGTAGCTCCTACAATGAGCAGTTCTTC. It codes for CASSYMYGSSSYNEQFF. V and J are TRBV6-5 and TRBJ2-1, with D possibly matching TRBD2 (6 bases). V shed 2 bases and J shed 0 bases, with 14 bases lying between them. CDR1 and CDR2 from the germline V gene are MNHEY and SVGAGI. The CDR3 consists of 17 residues.

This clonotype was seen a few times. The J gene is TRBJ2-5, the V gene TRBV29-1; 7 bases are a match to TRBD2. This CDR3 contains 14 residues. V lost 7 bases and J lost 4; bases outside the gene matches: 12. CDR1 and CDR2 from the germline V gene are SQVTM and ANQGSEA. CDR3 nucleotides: TGCAGCGCCAGGACTAGGTCTCCGGGAGAGACCCAGTACTTC. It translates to CSARTRSPGETQYF.

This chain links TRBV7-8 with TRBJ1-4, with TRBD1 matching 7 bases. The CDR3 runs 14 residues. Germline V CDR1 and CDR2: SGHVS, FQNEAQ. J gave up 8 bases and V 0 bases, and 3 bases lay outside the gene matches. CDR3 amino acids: CASSLAGQFEKLFF. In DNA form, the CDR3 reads TGTGCCAGCAGCTTAGCGGGACAGTTCGAAAAACTGTTTTTT.

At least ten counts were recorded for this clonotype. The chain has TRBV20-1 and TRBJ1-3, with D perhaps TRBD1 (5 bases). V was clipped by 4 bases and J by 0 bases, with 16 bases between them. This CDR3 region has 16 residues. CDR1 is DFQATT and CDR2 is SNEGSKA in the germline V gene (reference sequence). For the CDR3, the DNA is TGCAGTGCTAAGCCGTCAGGGACTTTCTCTGGAAACACCATATATTTT. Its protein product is CSAKPSGTFSGNTIYF.

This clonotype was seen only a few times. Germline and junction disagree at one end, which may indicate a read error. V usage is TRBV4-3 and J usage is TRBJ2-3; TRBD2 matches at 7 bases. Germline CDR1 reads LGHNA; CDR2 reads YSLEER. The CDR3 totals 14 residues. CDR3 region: CASSQEPSSGKASF. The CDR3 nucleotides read TGCGCCAGCAGCCAAGAACCATCTAGCGGAAAAGCGAGTTTT.

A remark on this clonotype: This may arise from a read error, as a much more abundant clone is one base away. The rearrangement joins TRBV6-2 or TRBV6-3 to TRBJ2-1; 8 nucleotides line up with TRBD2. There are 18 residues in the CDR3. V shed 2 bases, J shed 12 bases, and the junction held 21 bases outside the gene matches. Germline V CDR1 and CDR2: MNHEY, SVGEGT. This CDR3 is CASSYMSTTSGRGDVQFF. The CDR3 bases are TGTGCCAGCAGTTACATGTCGACAACGAGCGGGAGAGGGGATGTGCAGTTCTTC.

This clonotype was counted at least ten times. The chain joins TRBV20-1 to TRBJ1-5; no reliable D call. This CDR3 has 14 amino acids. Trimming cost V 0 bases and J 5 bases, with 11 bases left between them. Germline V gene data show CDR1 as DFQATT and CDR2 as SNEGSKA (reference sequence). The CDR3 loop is CSAREVRTHQPQHF. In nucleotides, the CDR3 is TGCAGTGCTAGAGAAGTAAGGACTCATCAGCCCCAGCATTTT.

Here the CDR3 DNA reads TGTGCCAGCAGCTTTCCGGATGACCAAGAGACCCAGTACTTC. The encoded protein is CASSFPDDQETQYF. V gene TRBV7-6 combines with J gene TRBJ2-5; D unresolved. The germline V gene has CDR1 SGHVS and CDR2 FNYEAQ. Between the trimmed V and J ends, which lost 3 bases and 0 bases, there was a span of 8 bases. The CDR3 contains 14 residues.

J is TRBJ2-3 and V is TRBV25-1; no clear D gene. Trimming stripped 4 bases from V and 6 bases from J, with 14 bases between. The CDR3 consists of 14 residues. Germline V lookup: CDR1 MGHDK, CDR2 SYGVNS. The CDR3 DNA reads TGTGCCAGCAGTGGACGCAAACATATGGATACGCAGTATTTT. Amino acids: CASSGRKHMDTQYF.

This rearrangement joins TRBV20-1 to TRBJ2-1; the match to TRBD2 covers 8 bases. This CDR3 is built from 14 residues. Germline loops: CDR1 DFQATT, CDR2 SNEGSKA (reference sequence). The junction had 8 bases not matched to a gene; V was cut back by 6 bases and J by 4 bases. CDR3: CSARSGSRYNEQFF. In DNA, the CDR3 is TGCAGTGCCAGAAGCGGGAGCCGGTACAATGAGCAGTTCTTC.

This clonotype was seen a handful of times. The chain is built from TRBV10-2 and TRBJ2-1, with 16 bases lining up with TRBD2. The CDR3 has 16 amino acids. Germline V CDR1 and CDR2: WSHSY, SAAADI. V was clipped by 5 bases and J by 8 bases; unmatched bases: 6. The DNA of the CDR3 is TGCGCCAGCAGTCCTGGGACTAGCGGGAGGGCCGATGAGCAGTTCTTC. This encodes CASSPGTSGRADEQFF.

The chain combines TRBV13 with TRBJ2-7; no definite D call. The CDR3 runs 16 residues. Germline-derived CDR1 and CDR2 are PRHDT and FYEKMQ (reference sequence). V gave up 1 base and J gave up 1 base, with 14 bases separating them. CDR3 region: CASSLVRQSLSYEQYF. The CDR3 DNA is TGTGCCAGCAGCTTAGTTCGCCAGTCTTTATCCTACGAGCAGTACTTC.

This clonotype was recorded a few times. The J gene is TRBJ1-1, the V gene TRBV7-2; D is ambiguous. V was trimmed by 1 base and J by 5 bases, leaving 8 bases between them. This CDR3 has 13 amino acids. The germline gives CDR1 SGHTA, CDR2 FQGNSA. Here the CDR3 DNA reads TGTGCCAGCAGCTTAGTTATGAGGACTGAAGCTTTCTTT. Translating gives CASSLVMRTEAFF. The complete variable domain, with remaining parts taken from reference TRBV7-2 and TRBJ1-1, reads GAGVSQSPSNKVTEKGKDVELRCDPISGHTALYWYRQSLGQGLEFLIYFQGNSAPDKSGLPSDRFSAERTGGSVSTLTIQRTQQEDSAVYLCASSLVMRTEAFFGQGTRLTVV.